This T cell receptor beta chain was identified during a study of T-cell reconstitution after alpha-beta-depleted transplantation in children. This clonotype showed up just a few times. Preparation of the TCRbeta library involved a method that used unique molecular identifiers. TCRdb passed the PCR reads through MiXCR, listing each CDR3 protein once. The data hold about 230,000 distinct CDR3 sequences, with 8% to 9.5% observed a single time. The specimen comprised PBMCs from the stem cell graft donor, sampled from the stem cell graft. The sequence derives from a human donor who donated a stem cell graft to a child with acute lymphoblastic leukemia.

The CDR3 loop is CASSLLGGGAYEQYF. The CDR3, as DNA: TGTGCCAGCAGCTTACTGGGCGGGGGGGCGTACGAGCAGTACTTC. The rearrangement joins TRBV7-2 to TRBJ2-7; 9 nucleotides line up with TRBD2. The V gene end was trimmed by 2 bases and the J gene end by 4 bases; junction bases not matched to a gene: 6. CDR1 and CDR2 from the germline V gene are SGHTA and FQGNSA. There are 15 residues in the CDR3.